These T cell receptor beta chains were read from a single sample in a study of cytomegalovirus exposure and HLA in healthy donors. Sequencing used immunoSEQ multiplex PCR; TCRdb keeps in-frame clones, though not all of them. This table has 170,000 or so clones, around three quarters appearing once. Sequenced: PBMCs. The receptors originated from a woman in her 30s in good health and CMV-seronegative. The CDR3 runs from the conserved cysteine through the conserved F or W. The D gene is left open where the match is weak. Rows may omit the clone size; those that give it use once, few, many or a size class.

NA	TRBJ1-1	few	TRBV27	CASSLPGTEAFF	TGTGCCAGCAGTCTCCCGGGCACTGAAGCTTTCTTT
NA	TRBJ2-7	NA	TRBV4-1	CASSQVAGKQYF	TGCGCCAGCAGCCAAGTCGCGGGAAAGCAGTACTTC
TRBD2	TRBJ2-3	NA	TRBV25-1	CASSELSGRADEDTQYF	TGTGCCAGCAGTGAATTAAGCGGGAGGGCCGATGAAGATACGCAGTATTTT
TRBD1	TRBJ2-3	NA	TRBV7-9	CASSAGTGASTDTQYF	TGTGCCAGCAGCGCAGGGACAGGAGCTAGCACAGATACGCAGTATTTT
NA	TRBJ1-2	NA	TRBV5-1	CASSLEAYGYTF	TGCGCCAGCAGCTTGGAAGCCTATGGCTACACCTTC
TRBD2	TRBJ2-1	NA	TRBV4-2	CASSQGRNSGGPGGYDEQFF	TGTGCCAGCAGCCAAGGCAGAAATAGCGGGGGCCCCGGAGGCTACGATGAGCAGTTCTTC
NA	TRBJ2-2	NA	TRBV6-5	CASRPRAGELFF	TGTGCCAGCAGGCCGCGGGCCGGGGAGCTGTTTTTT
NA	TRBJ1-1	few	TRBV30	CAWTSREGSPRKAFF	TGTGCCTGGACTTCTAGGGAGGGGTCTCCGAGGAAAGCTTTCTTT
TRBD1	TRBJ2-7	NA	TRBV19	CASSPWTGRNEQYF	TGTGCCAGTAGTCCGTGGACAGGGAGGAACGAGCAGTACTTC
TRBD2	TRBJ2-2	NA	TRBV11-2	CASSVGLAGGRVGGLFF	TGTGCCAGCAGCGTCGGGCTAGCGGGGGGCAGGGTCGGGGGGCTGTTTTTT
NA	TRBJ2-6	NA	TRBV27	CASSLSVGANVLTF	TGTGCCAGCAGTTTATCCGTTGGGGCCAACGTCCTGACTTTC
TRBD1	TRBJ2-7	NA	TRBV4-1	CASSQVPVGTGEQYF	TGCGCCAGCAGCCAAGTTCCGGTCGGGACAGGGGAGCAGTACTTC
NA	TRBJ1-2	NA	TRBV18	CASSPGREVYGYTF	TGTGCCAGCTCACCGGGCAGGGAAGTCTATGGCTACACCTTC
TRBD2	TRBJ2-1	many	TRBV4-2	CASSQSPLAAENEQFF	TGTGCCAGCAGCCAATCGCCTCTAGCGGCGGAGAATGAGCAGTTCTTC
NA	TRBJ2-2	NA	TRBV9	CASSPQTPGTGELFF	TGTGCCAGCAGCCCCCAGACCCCGGGCACCGGGGAGCTGTTTTTT
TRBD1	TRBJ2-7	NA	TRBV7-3	CASSTGTGAEQYF	TGTGCCAGCAGCACCGGGACAGGGGCCGAGCAGTACTTC
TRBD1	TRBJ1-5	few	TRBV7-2	CASSSPDRLPNQPQHF	TGTGCCAGCAGCTCCCCGGACAGGCTCCCCAATCAGCCCCAGCATTTT
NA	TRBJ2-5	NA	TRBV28	CASRLSHGEQYF	TGTGCCAGCAGGCTGAGCCATGGTGAGCAGTACTTC
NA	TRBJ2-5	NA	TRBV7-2	CASSYVTVFLETQYF	TGTGCCAGCAGCTACGTAACAGTGTTTCTGGAGACCCAGTACTTC
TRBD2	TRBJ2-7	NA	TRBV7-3	CASSPLAGDYEQYF	TGTGCCAGCAGCCCACTAGCGGGTGACTACGAGCAGTACTTC